A single sample is the source of the 5 T cell receptor beta chains below, sequenced in a study of T cells after yellow fever vaccination. TCRdb re-called the 5' RACE reads through MiXCR, storing one row per CDR3 protein. The sample carries around 530,000 distinct CDR3 sequences, around 16% recorded once. This sample comprised PBMCs, obtained 5 to 6 days after the first yellow fever vaccination. Every receptor here comes from a man aged 18 to 29 who received the YFV17D yellow fever vaccine.

J is TRBJ2-7 and V is TRBV5-4; 12 bases agree with TRBD1. Losses at the gene ends were 4 bases for V and 7 bases for J; bases not matched to a gene: 6. There are 14 residues in the CDR3. In germline, CDR1 is SGHNT, CDR2 YYREEE (reference sequence). CDR3 DNA: TGTGCCAGCAGCACGGGACAGGGGGCTAAAGAGCAGTACTTC. This translates into CASSTGQGAKEQYF.

The gene calls are TRBV7-2 and TRBJ2-1; the D is unclear. In germline, CDR1 is SGHTA, CDR2 FQGNSA. CDR3 size: 21 residues. V shed 0 bases and J shed 0 bases, with 24 bases lying between them. This CDR3 reads CASSLAKGTRAWARSYNEQFF. CDR3 sequence (DNA): TGTGCCAGCAGCTTAGCAAAGGGTACCCGAGCTTGGGCCCGCTCCTACAATGAGCAGTTCTTC.

The chain employs TRBV29-1 and TRBJ2-5, with 13 bases fitting TRBD2. V lost 7 bases and J lost 5; bases outside the gene matches: 10. CDR1 is SQVTM, CDR2 ANQGSEA, per germline. This CDR3 comprises 15 residues. The CDR3 sequence: CSARTSGGPGETQYF. CDR3 bases: TGCAGCGCCCGGACTAGCGGGGGCCCCGGGGAGACCCAGTACTTC.

In DNA form, the CDR3 reads TGTGCCAGCAGTTACTCGGGGGCTAGCGGGGTTCTGGGAGATACGCAGTATTTT. It is translated as CASSYSGASGVLGDTQYF. The V call is TRBV6-5, the J call TRBJ2-3; 9 nucleotides align to TRBD2. The length of the CDR3 is 18 residues. V dropped 0 bases and J dropped 5; count of bases not matched to a gene: 12. The germline CDR1 and CDR2 sequences are MNHEY and SVGAGI.

The chain uses TRBV7-6 and TRBJ1-4; D gene uncertain. This CDR3 is built from 15 residues. V was shortened by 1 base and J by 0 bases, with 6 bases between the two germline ends. Germline values: CDR1 SGHVS, CDR2 FNYEAQ. The CDR3 DNA sequence: TGTGCCAGCAGCTTAGACGTCTCAACTAATGAAAAACTGTTTTTT. Translated, it gives CASSLDVSTNEKLFF.